One sample yielded the 27 T cell receptor beta chains listed below, sequenced in a study of blood T cell repertoires in COVID-19. Sequenced by immunoSEQ multiplex PCR; TCRdb stores in-frame clones only, minus some. The data show about 150,000 clones, with approximately 86% seen just once and approximately 4.1% held by the top ten. The sequenced sample consisted of peripheral blood. Receptors originate from a woman aged 60-75 years with active or convalescent COVID-19.

The J gene is TRBJ2-1, the V gene TRBV6-2 or TRBV6-3; 10 nucleotides align to TRBD1. Germline loops: CDR1 MNHEY, CDR2 SVGEGT. V shed 6 bases, J shed 8 bases, and the junction held 10 bases outside the gene matches. CDR3 length: 15 amino acids. The CDR3 spells CASSSPDRGRDEQFF. The CDR3 nucleotides read TGTGCCAGCAGCAGCCCCGACAGGGGGCGGGATGAGCAGTTCTTC.

This clone has just one count. This chain connects TRBV24-1 to TRBJ2-7; 7 positions agree with TRBD1. Unmatched junction bases numbered 10, after V lost 3 bases and J lost 6 bases. Germline lookup yields CDR1 KGHDR and CDR2 SFDVKD. The CDR3 is 15 residues long. For the CDR3, the DNA is TGTGCCACCAGTGATCACAGGGGTGAGTCTCTCGAGCAGTACTTC. Encoded protein: CATSDHRGESLEQYF.

This chain connects TRBV4-1 to TRBJ1-2, with TRBD1 identical over 9 bases. Germline-derived CDR1 and CDR2 are MGHRA and YSYEKL. This CDR3 contains 17 residues. V was clipped by 5 bases and J by 2 bases; unmatched bases: 12. CDR3 coding DNA: TGCGCCAGCAGCTACCCGGGACAGGGTAGGGACAACTATGGCTACACCTTC. Protein sequence: CASSYPGQGRDNYGYTF.

The chain uses TRBV2 and TRBJ1-5; TRBD1 matches 8 bases. The trim removed 7 bases at V and 5 bases at J, leaving 10 bases unmatched. This CDR3 is built from 15 residues. Germline CDR1 and CDR2: SNHLY and FYNNEI. Written as DNA, the CDR3 is TGTGCCAGCACTCATCCGGGACAGGCACATCAGCCCCAGCATTTT. Encoded protein: CASTHPGQAHQPQHF.

The chain employs TRBV7-9 and TRBJ1-5; 7 bases fit TRBD1. Germline values: CDR1 SEHNR, CDR2 FQNEAQ (reference sequence). The J segment lost 2 bases and the V segment lost 3 bases, leaving 10 bases of the junction unmatched. The CDR3 runs 17 residues. CDR3 in DNA: TGTGCCAGCAGCTTTGGACAGGTCCCATGGGGCAATCAGCCCCAGCATTTT. This encodes CASSFGQVPWGNQPQHF.

The chain couples TRBV19 to TRBJ1-5; 8 nucleotides align to TRBD1. The germline CDR1 and CDR2 sequences are LNHDA and SQIVND (reference sequence). This CDR3 has 14 residues. Germline trimming cut 7 bases from V and 3 bases from J; bases unmatched to any gene: 5. CDR3 coding DNA: TGTGCCAGTACTACCCAGGGGGCCAATCAGCCCCAGCATTTT. Translated, it gives CASTTQGANQPQHF.

The gene calls are TRBV27 and TRBJ2-6; possibly TRBD1 for D (5 bases). The germline V gene encodes CDR1 MNHEY and CDR2 SMNVEV (reference sequence). The CDR3 runs to 15 residues. The V gene lost 6 bases and the J gene lost 0 bases, with 9 bases spanning the gap. CDR3 protein: CASRRQGSGANVLTF. CDR3 nucleotide sequence: TGTGCCAGCAGGAGGCAGGGCTCTGGGGCCAACGTCCTGACTTTC.

V usage is TRBV5-1 and J usage is TRBJ2-7, with D possibly matching TRBD2 (5 bases). Trimming removed 6 bases from V and 6 bases from J, with 13 bases in between. CDR1 is SGHRS and CDR2 is YFSETQ in the germline V gene. CDR3 length equals 12 residues. Here the CDR3 DNA reads TGCGCCAGCAACACCGGGGAAGGCGAGCAGTACTTC. It yields the protein CASNTGEGEQYF. Combining the CDR3 with reference TRBV5-1 and TRBJ2-7 gives the whole variable domain KAGVTQTPRYLIKTRGQQVTLSCSPISGHRSVSWYQQTPGQGLQFLFEYFSETQRNKGNFPGRFSGRQFSNSRSEMNVSTLELGDSALYLCASNTGEGEQYFGPGTRLTVT.

V gene TRBV6-2 or TRBV6-3 combines with J gene TRBJ1-5; D is unresolved. This CDR3 is 17 amino acids long. Germline loops: CDR1 MNHEY, CDR2 SVGEGT. V was cut by 0 bases and J by 3 bases, with 15 bases left in between. In DNA, the CDR3 is TGTGCCAGCAGTTACTCGACTACAGTTCTCTTCAATCAGCCCCAGCATTTT. It yields the protein CASSYSTTVLFNQPQHF.

This clone was observed once. The J gene is TRBJ2-3, the V gene TRBV5-6, with 8 nucleotides matching TRBD1. V gave up 4 bases and J gave up 2 bases; unmatched junction bases: 6. The CDR3 extends over 15 amino acids. Germline CDR1 SGHDT, CDR2 YYEEEE. The CDR3 bases are TGTGCCAGCAGCGGGATCAGGGGGCTCACAGATACGCAGTATTTT. This sequence encodes CASSGIRGLTDTQYF. The full variable domain, its missing parts supplied by reference TRBV5-6 and TRBJ2-3, is DAGVTQSPTHLIKTRGQQVTLRCSPKSGHDTVSWYQQALGQGPQFIFQYYEEEERQRGNFPDRFSGHQFPNYSSELNVNALLLGDSALYLCASSGIRGLTDTQYFGPGTRLTVL.

This clone was detected only a few times. The chain couples TRBV5-1 to TRBJ1-2, with 9 bases lining up with TRBD1. The CDR3 is 14 amino acids. Germline trimming cut 4 bases from V and 6 bases from J; bases unmatched to any gene: 7. The germline gives CDR1 SGHRS, CDR2 YFSETQ. Here the CDR3 DNA reads TGCGCCAGCAGCCCACAGGGGGCTTCAGATGGCTACACCTTC. Its protein product is CASSPQGASDGYTF.

The genes are TRBV7-6 and TRBJ2-7; 10 bases map to TRBD1. Germline V lookup: CDR1 SGHVS, CDR2 FNYEAQ. The V gene end was trimmed by 3 bases and the J gene end by 1 base; junction bases not matched to a gene: 3. CDR3 size: 15 residues. The CDR3 is CASSLDRGTSYEQYF. In DNA, the CDR3 is TGTGCCAGCAGCTTGGACAGGGGGACTTCCTACGAGCAGTACTTC.

V usage is TRBV28 and J usage is TRBJ1-5; TRBD1 aligns across 8 bases. CDR3 length: 14 amino acids. Germline lookup yields CDR1 MDHEN and CDR2 SYDVKM. V lost 6 bases and J lost 2; bases outside the gene matches: 3. CDR3 residues: CASRLTGGNQPQHF. In nucleotides, the CDR3 is TGTGCCAGCAGGTTGACAGGGGGCAATCAGCCCCAGCATTTT.

This clone was detected a few times. The chain is built from TRBV14 and TRBJ1-3; tentative D call: TRBD1 (5 bases). With 2 bases removed from V and 6 bases from J, the gap between germline ends came to 14 bases. The germline V gene encodes CDR1 SGHDN and CDR2 FVKESK. The CDR3 is 15 residues long. Here the CDR3 DNA reads TGTGCCAGCAGCCAACAGGGCGTTCGAGAAAACACCATATATTTT. Its protein product is CASSQQGVRENTIYF. Based on the CDR3 plus reference TRBV14 and TRBJ1-3, the full variable domain is EAGVTQFPSHSVIEKGQTVTLRCDPISGHDNLYWYRRVMGKEIKFLLHFVKESKQDESGMPNNRFLAERTGGTYSTLKVQPAELEDSGVYFCASSQQGVRENTIYFGEGSWLTVV.

The genes are TRBV5-6 and TRBJ2-3; D call uncertain. The germline V and J ends were trimmed by 2 bases and 0 bases, with 7 bases remaining between them. This CDR3 contains 14 residues. The germline CDR1 and CDR2 sequences are SGHDT and YYEEEE. Here the CDR3 reads CASSLLLSTDTQYF. In DNA, the CDR3 is TGTGCCAGCAGCTTATTACTGAGCACAGATACGCAGTATTTT.

This rearrangement joins TRBV10-3 to TRBJ1-4, with D maybe TRBD1 (5 bases). V shed 4 bases and J shed 6 bases, with 12 bases lying between them. This CDR3 is 14 amino acids long. Germline CDR1 reads ENHRY; CDR2 reads SYGVKD. Here the CDR3 reads CAISGVGLDEKLFF. The CDR3 DNA follows: TGTGCCATCAGTGGGGTGGGACTAGATGAAAAACTGTTTTTT.

The table lists this clone with a few counts. The chain carries TRBV13 and TRBJ1-1; D is undetermined. CDR3 length: 13 residues. CDR1 and CDR2 from the germline V gene are PRHDT and FYEKMQ (reference sequence). V was pared by 5 bases and J by 6 bases, with 13 bases between. CDR3 loop: CASSPPRRAEAFF. The CDR3 coding sequence is TGTGCCAGCAGCCCCCCTCGGAGGGCTGAAGCTTTCTTT.

The chain joins TRBV5-1 to TRBJ1-4; possibly TRBD1 for D (6 bases). V shed 0 bases and J shed 0 bases, with 18 bases lying between them. This CDR3 contains 19 residues. Germline lookup yields CDR1 SGHRS and CDR2 YFSETQ. CDR3 coding DNA: TGCGCCAGCAGCTTGGAACCCAGGGGCCGCGGAGCAACTAATGAAAAACTGTTTTTT. Its translation is CASSLEPRGRGATNEKLFF.

The chain links TRBV12-3 or TRBV12-4 to TRBJ1-1; D unresolved. V lost 2 bases to trimming and J lost 11 bases, with 6 bases between them. This CDR3 is 10 amino acids long. Here the CDR3 reads CASSLTVAFF. CDR3 nucleotides: TGTGCCAGCAGTTTAACGGTCGCTTTCTTT.

The CDR3 region has the DNA TGTGCCAGCAGCCAAGGGGTGGCTAGCGGGGACGGGGATACGCAGTATTTT. This sequence encodes CASSQGVASGDGDTQYF. The chain carries TRBV3-1 (or the pseudogene TRBV3-2) and TRBJ2-3, with 9 nucleotides matching TRBD2. In germline, CDR1 is LGHDT, CDR2 YNNKEL (reference sequence). The CDR3 totals 17 residues. After removal of 1 base from V and 6 bases from J, the junction contained 11 bases not matched to a gene.

CDR3 sequence (DNA): TGTGCCAGCAGCCCAAGCGGGGGGGTAGAGACCCAGTACTTC. It is translated as CASSPSGGVETQYF. This chain joins TRBV7-3 and TRBJ2-5, with 10 nucleotides matching TRBD2. Unmatched junction bases numbered 4, after V lost 5 bases and J lost 4 bases. CDR1 and CDR2 (germline): SGHTA, FQGTGA. The length of the CDR3 is 14 residues.

The rearrangement joins TRBV7-2 to TRBJ1-1; unclear D gene. V lost 6 bases to trimming and J lost 5 bases, with 10 bases between them. This CDR3 has 12 amino acids. CDR1 and CDR2 (germline): SGHTA, FQGNSA. The DNA for the CDR3 is TGTGCCAGCAGGTACGGTGAGACTGAAGCTTTCTTT. It encodes CASRYGETEAFF.

This clone was recorded only once. J is TRBJ2-3 and V is TRBV20-1, with a possible D match to TRBD2 (6 bases). In germline, CDR1 is DFQATT, CDR2 SNEGSKA (reference sequence). Trimming shortened V by 3 bases and J by 4 bases, and 11 bases separated the two germline ends. This CDR3 region has 13 residues. CDR3 DNA: TGCAGTGCTAGTTACCCGGGGGCAGATACGCAGTATTTT. Translating gives CSASYPGADTQYF.

This chain uses TRBV6-5 with TRBJ1-5, with 9 bases lining up with TRBD1. Germline values: CDR1 MNHEY, CDR2 SVGAGI. The CDR3 spans 14 residues. V trimming: 5 bases; J trimming: 5 bases; junction bases outside the gene matches: 4. This chain's CDR3 is CASSKGQGYQPQHF. The CDR3 DNA sequence: TGTGCCAGCAGTAAGGGACAGGGATATCAGCCCCAGCATTTT.

The gene calls are TRBV4-3 and TRBJ2-1; TRBD1 matches at 7 bases. CDR3 size: 15 residues. Trimming at V came to 3 bases and at J to 6 bases, leaving 8 bases not matched to a gene. Looked up from germline, CDR1 is LGHNA and CDR2 is YSLEER. The DNA of the CDR3 is TGCGCCAGCAGCCAGTTGAGACAGGGATCCAATGAGCAGTTCTTC. This translates into CASSQLRQGSNEQFF.

This clone has just one count. The rearrangement uses TRBV27 and TRBJ2-3; weak D call: TRBD1 (5 bases). CDR1 is MNHEY and CDR2 is SMNVEV in the germline V gene (reference sequence). The length of the CDR3 is 13 residues. V dropped 6 bases and J dropped 0 bases, with 7 bases sitting between them. The CDR3 DNA follows: TGTGCCAGCAGAGGGGTTAGCACAGATACGCAGTATTTT. Translating it yields CASRGVSTDTQYF.

The chain employs TRBV7-2 and TRBJ2-7; 9 bases align to TRBD1. The V gene end was trimmed by 4 bases and the J gene end by 5 bases; junction bases not matched to a gene: 15. The CDR3 extends over 17 amino acids. Germline values: CDR1 SGHTA, CDR2 FQGNSA. For the CDR3, the DNA is TGTGCCAGCAGCTACCAAGGGGGTACAGGGGGCTTGAACGAGCAGTACTTC. Its protein is CASSYQGGTGGLNEQYF.